The entry that follows covers one TCR beta chain sequence. No cognate antigen has been identified for it. No per-base quality is available; no much larger clone lies one base away. PBMCs were isolated from peripheral blood, and TCR beta sequencing was performed on genomic DNA from unsorted PBMCs. This specimen comes from a study (dated by TCRdb to the early 2020s). What the work shows at the level of the full study, not this receptor alone: Further investigation, including longitudinal sampling and assessment of a control group, is stated by the authors to be required.

Trimming leaves V shorter by 4 bases and J shorter by 4 bases, with the junction holding 9 bases beyond the gene matches. From its cysteine to its phenylalanine, the CDR3 spans 16 amino acids. The entry retains the CDR3 DNA only, 48 bases that are in frame from base 1. The germline V gene supplies CDR1 SGDLS and CDR2 YYNGEE. Survey-level sequencing on the immunoSEQ platform was used to profile TCR beta chain repertoires. As for how the authors treated the data: Repertoire diversity was measured with the inverse Simpson index, and CDR3 amino acid length spectratypes and V-J pairing frequencies were compared. Clonotypes specific to SARS-CoV-2, CMV, influenza A and EBV were annotated by matching TCR beta CDR3 sequences against VDJdb. TCRdb stores this immuneACCESS table with in-frame sequences only. Part of the clones is absent; in the studies checked, under half of the shortfall reflects unresolved V genes, and no reason is known for the rest. Clone size and the V and J calls come from that table; the DNA yielded D and trimming. The sample profile shows approximately 70,000 clones; around 93% of them were found once. The top ten clonotypes cover less than 4.5% of the sample.

Sequences were obtained from PBMCs. This sequence originates from a middle-aged man with rheumatoid arthritis. Recombination joined TRBV9 with TRBJ1-4, with TRBD1 matching 8 junction bases. The CDR3 protein sequence reads: CASSTMTGASNEKLFF. The DNA sequence is TGTGCCAGCAGCACTATGACAGGGGCGAGTAATGAAAAACTGTTTTTT.